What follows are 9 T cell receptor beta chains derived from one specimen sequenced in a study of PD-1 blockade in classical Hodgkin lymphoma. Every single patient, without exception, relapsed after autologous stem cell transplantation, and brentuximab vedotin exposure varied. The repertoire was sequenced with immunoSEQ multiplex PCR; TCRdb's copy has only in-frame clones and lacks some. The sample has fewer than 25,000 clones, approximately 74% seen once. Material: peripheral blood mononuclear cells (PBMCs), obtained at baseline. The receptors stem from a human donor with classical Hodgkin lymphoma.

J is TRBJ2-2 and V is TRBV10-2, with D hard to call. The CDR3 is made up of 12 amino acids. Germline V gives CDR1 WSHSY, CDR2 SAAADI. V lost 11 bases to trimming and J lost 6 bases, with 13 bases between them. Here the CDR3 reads CASYGPPGELFF. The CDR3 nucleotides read TGCGCCTCGTATGGGCCTCCCGGGGAGCTGTTTTTT.

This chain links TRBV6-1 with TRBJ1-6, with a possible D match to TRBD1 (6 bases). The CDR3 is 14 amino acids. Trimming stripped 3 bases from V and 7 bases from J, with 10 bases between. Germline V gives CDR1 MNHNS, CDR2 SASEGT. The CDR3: CASSDWQGNSPLHF. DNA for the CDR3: TGTGCCAGCAGTGATTGGCAGGGGAATTCACCCCTCCACTTT.

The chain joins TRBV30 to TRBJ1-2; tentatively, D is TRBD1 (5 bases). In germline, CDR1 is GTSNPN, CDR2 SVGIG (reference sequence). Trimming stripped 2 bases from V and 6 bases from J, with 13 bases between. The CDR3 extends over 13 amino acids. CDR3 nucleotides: TGTGCCTGGAGTCTCGAGGGGATCAATGGCTACACCTTC. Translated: CAWSLEGINGYTF.

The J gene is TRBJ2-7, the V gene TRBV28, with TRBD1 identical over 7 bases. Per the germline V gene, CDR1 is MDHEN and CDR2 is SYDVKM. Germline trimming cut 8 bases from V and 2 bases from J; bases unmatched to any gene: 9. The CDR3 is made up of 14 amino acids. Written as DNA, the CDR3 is TGTGCCAGCTGCGGTCAGACAGGGCCCTACGAGCAGTACTTC. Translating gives CASCGQTGPYEQYF. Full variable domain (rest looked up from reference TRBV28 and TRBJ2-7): DVKVTQSSRYLVKRTGEKVFLECVQDMDHENMFWYRQDPGLGLRLIYFSYDVKMKEKGDIPEGYSVSREKKERFSLILESASTNQTSMYLCASCGQTGPYEQYFGPGTRLTVT.

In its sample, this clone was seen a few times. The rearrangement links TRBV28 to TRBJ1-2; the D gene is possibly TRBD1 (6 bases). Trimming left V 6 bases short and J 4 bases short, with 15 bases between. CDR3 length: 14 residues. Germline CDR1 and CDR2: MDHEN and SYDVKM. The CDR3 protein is CASRGGAQGYGYTF. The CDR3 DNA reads TGTGCCAGCAGGGGGGGGGCCCAGGGCTATGGCTACACCTTC.

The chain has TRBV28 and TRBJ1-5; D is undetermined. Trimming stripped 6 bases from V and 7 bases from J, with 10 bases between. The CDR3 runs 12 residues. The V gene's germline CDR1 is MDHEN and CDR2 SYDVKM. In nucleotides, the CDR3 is TGTGCCAGCAGACCCGGAGGGCAGCCCCAGCATTTT. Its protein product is CASRPGGQPQHF.

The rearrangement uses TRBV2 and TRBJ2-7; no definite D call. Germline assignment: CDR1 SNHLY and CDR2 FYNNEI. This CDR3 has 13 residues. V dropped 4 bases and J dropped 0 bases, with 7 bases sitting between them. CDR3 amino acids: CASSVDPSYEQYF. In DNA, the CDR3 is TGTGCCAGCAGTGTTGACCCCTCCTACGAGCAGTACTTC.

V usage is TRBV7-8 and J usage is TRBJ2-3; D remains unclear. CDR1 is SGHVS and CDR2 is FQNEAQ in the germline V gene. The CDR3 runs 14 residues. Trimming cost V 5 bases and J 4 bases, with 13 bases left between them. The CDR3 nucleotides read TGTGCCAGCAGCGAATCAGAAGTTGCAGATACGCAGTATTTT. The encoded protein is CASSESEVADTQYF.

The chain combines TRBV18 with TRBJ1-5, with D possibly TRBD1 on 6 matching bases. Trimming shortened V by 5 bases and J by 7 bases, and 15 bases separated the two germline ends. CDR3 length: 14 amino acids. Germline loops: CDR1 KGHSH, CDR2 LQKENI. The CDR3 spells CASSELQGRQPQHF. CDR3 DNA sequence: TGTGCCAGCTCAGAGCTACAGGGAAGGCAGCCCCAGCATTTT. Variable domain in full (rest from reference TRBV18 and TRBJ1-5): NAGVMQNPRHLVRRRGQEARLRCSPMKGHSHVYWYRQLPEEGLKFMVYLQKENIIDESGMPKERFSAEFPKEGPSILRIQQVVRGDSAAYFCASSELQGRQPQHFGDGTRLSIL.